This T cell receptor (beta chain) was sequenced during a study of beta chain features in type 1 diabetes. Study-wide context: There was similarity between patients and healthy donors in age, gender and cell yields. The number of sorted cells examined across all samples was around 110 million.

The investigators reverse transcribed all of the isolated RNA, so they sequenced expressed TCRB transcripts. Some clones are missing from TCRdb's copy, which holds only in-frame ones; the method was immunoSEQ multiplex PCR. The sample has hundreds of thousands of clones, 11% to 15% seen once. Per the germline V gene, CDR1 is DFQATT and CDR2 is SNEGSKA (reference sequence). Trimming removed 0 bases at V and 5 bases at J, with 1 base between. The CDR3 loop spans 10 amino acids. Overall study results and limits: It was possible that PCR favored shorter templates, equally so in patients and controls. Shorter TCRB CDR3s, moderately but significantly so, were found in Type 1 diabetes patients in all four CD4+ subsets.

This clone turned up a few times. Its target is unknown. Other nucleotide sequences from this sample produce the same CDR3. The origin of this receptor is a young man with type 1 diabetes. Sequenced: naive CD4+ T cells from blood. This chain connects TRBV20-1 to TRBJ2-5; D gene uncertain. The CDR3 sequence: CSAREETQYF. The CDR3, as DNA: TGCAGTGCTAGAGAGGAGACCCAGTACTTC.